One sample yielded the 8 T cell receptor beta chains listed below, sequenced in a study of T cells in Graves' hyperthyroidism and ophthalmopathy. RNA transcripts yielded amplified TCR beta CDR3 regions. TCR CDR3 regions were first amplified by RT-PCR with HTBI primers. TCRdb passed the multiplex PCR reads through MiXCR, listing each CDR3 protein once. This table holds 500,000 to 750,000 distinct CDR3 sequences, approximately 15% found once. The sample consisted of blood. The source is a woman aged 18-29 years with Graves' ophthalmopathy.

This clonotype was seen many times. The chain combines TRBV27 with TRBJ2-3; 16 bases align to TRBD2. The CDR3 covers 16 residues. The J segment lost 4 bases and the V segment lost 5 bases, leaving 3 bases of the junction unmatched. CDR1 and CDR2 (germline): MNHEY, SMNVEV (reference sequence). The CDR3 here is CASSPGTSGRADTQYF. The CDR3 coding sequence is TGTGCCAGCAGTCCCGGGACTAGCGGGAGGGCAGATACGCAGTATTTT.

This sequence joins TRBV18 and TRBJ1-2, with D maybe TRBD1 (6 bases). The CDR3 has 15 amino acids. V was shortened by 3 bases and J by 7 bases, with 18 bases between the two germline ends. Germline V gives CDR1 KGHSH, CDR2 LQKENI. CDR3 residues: CASSPTGGPIGGYTF. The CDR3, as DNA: TGTGCCAGCTCACCGACCGGGGGCCCTATAGGTGGCTACACCTTC.

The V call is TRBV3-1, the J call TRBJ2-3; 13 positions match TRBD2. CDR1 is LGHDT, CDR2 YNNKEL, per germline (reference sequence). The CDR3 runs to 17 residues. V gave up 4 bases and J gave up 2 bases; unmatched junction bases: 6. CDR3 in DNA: TGTGCCAGCAGCCCTAGGACTAGCGGGAGTGTCACAGATACGCAGTATTTT. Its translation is CASSPRTSGSVTDTQYF.

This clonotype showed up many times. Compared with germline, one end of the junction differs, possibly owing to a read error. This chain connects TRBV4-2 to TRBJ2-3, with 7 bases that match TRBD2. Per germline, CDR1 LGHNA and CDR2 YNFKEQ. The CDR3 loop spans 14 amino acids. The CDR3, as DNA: TGTGCCACCAGCCGGACGGGAGGAGGTGATACGCAGTATTTT. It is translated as CATSRTGGGDTQYF.

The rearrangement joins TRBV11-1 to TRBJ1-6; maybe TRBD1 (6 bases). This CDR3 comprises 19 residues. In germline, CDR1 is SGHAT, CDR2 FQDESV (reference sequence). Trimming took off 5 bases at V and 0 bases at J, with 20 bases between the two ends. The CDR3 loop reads CASSQERGMGVSYNSPLHF. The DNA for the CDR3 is TGTGCCAGCAGCCAAGAGAGGGGGATGGGGGTCTCCTATAATTCACCCCTCCACTTT.

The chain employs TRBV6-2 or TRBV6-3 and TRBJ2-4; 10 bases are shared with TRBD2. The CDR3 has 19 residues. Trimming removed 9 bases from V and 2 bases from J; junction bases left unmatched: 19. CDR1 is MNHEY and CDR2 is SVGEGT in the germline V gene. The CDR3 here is CASYPQLAGWSGTKNIQYF. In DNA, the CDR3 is TGTGCCAGTTATCCCCAACTAGCGGGATGGTCCGGGACCAAAAACATTCAGTACTTC.

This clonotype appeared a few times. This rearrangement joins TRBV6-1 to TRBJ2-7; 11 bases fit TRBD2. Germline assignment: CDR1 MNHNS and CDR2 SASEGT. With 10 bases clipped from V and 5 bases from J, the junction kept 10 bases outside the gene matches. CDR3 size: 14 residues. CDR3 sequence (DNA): TGTGCCACCCCACCAAGTAGCGGGAGGGACGAGCAGTACTTC. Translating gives CATPPSSGRDEQYF.

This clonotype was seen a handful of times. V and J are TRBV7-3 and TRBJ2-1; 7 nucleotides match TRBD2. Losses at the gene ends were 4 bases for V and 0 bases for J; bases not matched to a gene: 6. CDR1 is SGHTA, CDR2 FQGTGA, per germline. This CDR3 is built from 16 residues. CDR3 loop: CASSSPGGSSYNEQFF. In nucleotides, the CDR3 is TGTGCCAGCAGCTCCCCGGGCGGGAGCTCCTACAATGAGCAGTTCTTC.